Presented here are 23 T cell receptor beta chains from one specimen sequenced in a study of T cells in Graves' hyperthyroidism and ophthalmopathy (dated by TCRdb to the late 2010s). Library construction relied on multiplex PCR. Sequencing instrument: Illumina HiSeq 2000. TCR beta CDR3 regions were amplified from RNA transcripts. The TCR CDR3 was subjected to a first round of RT-PCR using the HTBI primer set and the Qiagen OneStep RT-PCR kit. TCRdb reprocessing: public reads trimmed at Q25 with fastp, clones called with MiXCR, in-frame beta chains kept. Entries that share a CDR3 protein sequence are merged under the most common genes and DNA. The sample table lists 600,000 or so distinct CDR3 sequences, around 42% of them with a count of one. Just over 8% of the sample is held by the ten biggest clonotypes. Specimen: peripheral blood or thyroid tissue (not recorded which). The source is a woman aged 18 to 35 with Graves' hyperthyroidism. Donor details come from another sample of the same person, matched by shared clones.

This clonotype was recorded a few times. The chain employs TRBV19 and TRBJ2-2; D perhaps matches TRBD2 (5 bases). The CDR3 length is 12 residues. Germline loops: CDR1 LNHDA, CDR2 SQIVND (reference sequence). V was trimmed by 6 bases and J by 6 bases, leaving 8 bases between them. For the CDR3, the DNA is TGTGCCAGTAGCGGGGTACCCGGGGAGCTGTTTTTT. Translation gives CASSGVPGELFF.

The chain uses TRBV2 and TRBJ1-5; TRBD1 matches 11 bases. The CDR3 loop spans 15 amino acids. Trimming took 7 bases from V and 5 from J; bases not matched to a gene: 7. Looked up from germline, CDR1 is SNHLY and CDR2 is FYNNEI. The CDR3 sequence is CASTRTGGNDQPQHF. The CDR3, as DNA: TGTGCCAGCACCAGGACAGGGGGCAACGATCAGCCCCAGCATTTT.

V and J are TRBV20-1 and TRBJ1-2, with TRBD1 matching over 7 bases. The V gene end was trimmed by 0 bases and the J gene end by 4 bases; junction bases not matched to a gene: 2. Looked up from germline, CDR1 is DFQATT and CDR2 is SNEGSKA (reference sequence). The CDR3 is 13 residues long. This CDR3 reads CSARDAGGYGYTF. The CDR3, as DNA: TGCAGTGCTAGAGATGCAGGGGGCTATGGCTACACCTTC.

This clonotype was counted many times. The chain couples TRBV29-1 to TRBJ1-2; 7 positions agree with TRBD1. Germline-derived CDR1 and CDR2 are SQVTM and ANQGSEA. This CDR3 has 13 amino acids. The V segment lost 6 bases and the J segment 5 bases; nucleotides outside the gene matches: 9. CDR3 sequence: CSVQTGTDYGYTF. CDR3 DNA: TGCAGCGTCCAAACCGGGACAGATTATGGCTACACCTTC.

As regards this clonotype: Germline is not matched at one junction end, which may reflect a read error. This sequence joins TRBV7-2 and TRBJ1-4, with D perhaps matching TRBD1 (5 bases). This CDR3 contains 9 residues. Germline CDR1 SGHTA, CDR2 FQGNSA. Written as DNA, the CDR3 is TGTGCCAGCAGAGTGGGGGGGGGATTT. As protein: CASRVGGGF.

This sequence joins TRBV14 and TRBJ2-5; 12 bases are shared with TRBD2. The CDR3 is made up of 15 amino acids. V was pared by 6 bases and J by 11 bases, with 13 bases of the junction left unmatched. The germline CDR1 and CDR2 sequences are SGHDN and FVKESK. In nucleotides, the CDR3 is TGTGCCAGCAGTCGACGGACTAGCGGGAAGGGGGAGCAGTACTTC. Translated: CASSRRTSGKGEQYF.

This chain uses TRBV15 with TRBJ1-5, with TRBD1 as a possible D gene (6 bases). The CDR3 loop spans 16 amino acids. Germline assignment: CDR1 LNHNV and CDR2 YYDKDF (reference sequence). Trimming left V 5 bases short and J 3 bases short, with 17 bases between. In nucleotides, the CDR3 is TGTGCCACCAGCGGAGGACAGAAACTTCCCAATCAGCCCCAGCATTTT. Its protein product is CATSGGQKLPNQPQHF.

The chain joins TRBV7-6 to TRBJ2-7; TRBD2 is a possible D gene (6 bases). Trimming removed 3 bases from V and 3 bases from J, with 15 bases in between. The CDR3 sequence is 15 residues long. Germline V gene sequence: CDR1 SGHVS, CDR2 FNYEAQ. The CDR3 bases are TGTGCCAGCAGCTTTTTCCCGGGAGAGGGCTACGAGCAGTACTTC. The encoded protein is CASSFFPGEGYEQYF.

Ten or more counts support this clonotype. The chain is built from TRBV12-3 or TRBV12-4 and TRBJ1-1, with D possibly TRBD1 on 5 matching bases. The V and J ends lost 4 bases and 3 bases respectively, with 9 bases between them. The CDR3 contains 13 residues. The CDR3 nucleotides read TGTGCCAGCAGTTACACGACAGACACTGAAGCTTTCTTT. This gives the protein CASSYTTDTEAFF.

In its sample, this clonotype was seen many times. The chain couples TRBV15 to TRBJ1-3, with a weak D call TRBD1 (5 bases). CDR1 and CDR2 from the germline V gene are LNHNV and YYDKDF (reference sequence). The CDR3 extends over 18 amino acids. V was trimmed by 3 bases and J by 3 bases, leaving 21 bases between them. The CDR3 nucleotides read TGTGCCACCAGCAGCGGGGACTTTCGGGCAACGATTGGAAACACCATATATTTT. Translated, it gives CATSSGDFRATIGNTIYF.

The chain is built from TRBV5-1 and TRBJ1-5; D remains unclear. Trimming shortened V by 4 bases and J by 6 bases, and 17 bases separated the two germline ends. The CDR3 consists of 15 residues. The V gene's germline CDR1 is SGHRS and CDR2 YFSETQ. CDR3 nucleotides: TGCGCCAGCAGCCCCTCGGGTAATGGGTTTCAGCCCCAGCATTTT. Translation: CASSPSGNGFQPQHF.

This clonotype was seen a handful of times. This chain uses TRBV20-1 with TRBJ2-7; D is tentatively TRBD1 or TRBD2 (5 bases each). This CDR3 has 15 amino acids. From germline, CDR1 is DFQATT and CDR2 SNEGSKA (reference sequence). V was shortened by 0 bases and J by 7 bases, with 19 bases between the two germline ends. CDR3 in amino acids: CSARDLRAGLGEQYF. CDR3 DNA sequence: TGCAGTGCTAGAGATCTCAGGGCGGGCTTGGGGGAGCAGTACTTC.

CDR3 region: CASSLVGTETFF. As DNA, the CDR3 is TGTGCCAGCAGCTTAGTAGGGACCGAAACTTTCTTT. The chain links TRBV7-8 to TRBJ1-1; D may be TRBD1 (5 bases). Deletions cut 1 base from V and 12 bases from J, with 12 bases between. This CDR3 comprises 12 residues. CDR1 SGHVS and CDR2 FQNEAQ come from the germline V gene.

Of note for this clonotype: A much larger clone sits a single nucleotide away, making a read error possible. The chain recombines TRBV7-8 with TRBJ1-2; weak D call: TRBD1 (5 bases). The CDR3 totals 15 residues. CDR1 is SGHVS, CDR2 FQNEAQ, per germline. V was clipped by 0 bases and J by 4 bases, with 12 bases between them. The CDR3 sequence is CASSLAGREIYGYTF. In nucleotides, the CDR3 is TGTGCCAGCAGCTTAGCGGGCAGGGAGATCTATGGCTACACCTTC.

About this clonotype: A read error may produce the germline difference seen at one junction end. V is TRBV7-9 and J is TRBJ1-4, with TRBD2 identical over 7 bases. The better agreement between TRBJ2-2 and the DNA end casts doubt on the J call. The germline CDR1 and CDR2 sequences are SEHNR and FQNEAQ (reference sequence). CDR3 size: 17 residues. CDR3 bases: TGCGCCAGCAGCCAAGCAACCTTATCCCGCGGGGGCGGGGAGCTGTTTTTT. Translated, it gives CASSQATLSRGGGELFF.

The genes are TRBV25-1 and TRBJ1-1, with TRBD1 as a possible D gene (6 bases). V gave up 6 bases and J gave up 7 bases, with 6 bases separating them. This CDR3 has 10 residues. Germline V CDR1 and CDR2: MGHDK, SYGVNS. The CDR3, as DNA: TGTGCCAGCAGGGACAGTGAAGCTTTCTTT. Translated, it gives CASRDSEAFF.

This chain links TRBV20-1 with TRBJ1-4; TRBD1 is a possible D gene (5 bases). This CDR3 comprises 14 residues. Trimming took off 2 bases at V and 5 bases at J, with 12 bases between the two ends. Germline CDR1 and CDR2: DFQATT and SNEGSKA (reference sequence). CDR3 sequence (DNA): TGCAGTGCTAGAACCGGGACGGGAAATGAAAAACTGTTTTTT. As protein: CSARTGTGNEKLFF.

A note on this clonotype: Germline and junction disagree at one end, which may indicate a read error. This chain joins TRBV2 and TRBJ1-1, with D unresolved. Looked up from germline, CDR1 is SNHLY and CDR2 is FYNNEI. The CDR3 covers 13 residues. The CDR3 region is CARSPSPNTEAFF. The DNA of the CDR3 is TGTGCCCGCAGTCCCTCTCCGAACACTGAAGCTTTCTTT.

This clonotype has more than one count but fewer than ten. The gene calls are TRBV11-2 and TRBJ2-5; a weak D match, TRBD2 (6 bases). V was pared by 3 bases and J by 2 bases, with 13 bases between. The CDR3 runs 15 residues. Per germline, CDR1 SGHAT and CDR2 FQNNGV. The CDR3 loop is CASSFPGRRQETQYF. CDR3 DNA sequence: TGTGCCAGCAGCTTTCCCGGGAGACGACAAGAGACCCAGTACTTC. Filled out from reference TRBV11-2 and TRBJ2-5, the complete variable domain reads EAGVAQSPRYKIIEKRQSVAFWCNPISGHATLYWYQQILGQGPKLLIQFQNNGVVDDSQLPKDRFSAERLKGVDSTLKIQPAKLEDSAVYLCASSFPGRRQETQYFGPGTRLLVL.

This chain uses TRBV7-3 with TRBJ1-2, with D perhaps TRBD1 (5 bases). The V gene lost 2 bases and the J gene lost 4 bases, with 11 bases spanning the gap. The CDR3 has 14 amino acids. Germline V gene sequence: CDR1 SGHTA, CDR2 FQGTGA. CDR3 in amino acids: CASSLDGTLYGYTF. CDR3 in DNA: TGTGCCAGCAGCTTAGATGGGACCCTCTATGGCTACACCTTC.

The chain couples TRBV19 to TRBJ1-5, with TRBD1 identical over 9 bases. J was trimmed by 3 bases and V by 6 bases; bases with no gene match: 9. The germline V gene encodes CDR1 LNHDA and CDR2 SQIVND (reference sequence). This CDR3 has 16 residues. CDR3 nucleotide sequence: TGTGCCAGTAGGGGGCGTGGACAGGGGTCCAATCAGCCCCAGCATTTT. The encoded protein is CASRGRGQGSNQPQHF. Full variable domain (outside the CDR3, taken from reference TRBV19 and TRBJ1-5): DGGITQSPKYLFRKEGQNVTLSCEQNLNHDAMYWYRQDPGQGLRLIYYSQIVNDFQKGDIAEGYSVSREKKESFPLTVTSAQKNPTAFYLCASRGRGQGSNQPQHFGDGTRLSIL.

Turning to this clonotype: A read error may be the cause here, since a much bigger clone is one base away. The rearrangement joins TRBV6-5 to TRBJ2-6; a weak D match, TRBD1 (5 bases). Per germline, CDR1 MNHEY and CDR2 SVGAGI. The CDR3 contains 18 residues. CDR3 in DNA: TGTGCCATCAGTTACTCGTCGCAGGGAAGCTCTGGGGCCAACGTCCTGACTTTC. This encodes CAISYSSQGSSGANVLTF.

The chain employs TRBV7-2 and TRBJ2-7, with TRBD2 matching 11 bases. This CDR3 contains 16 residues. Germline loops: CDR1 SGHTA, CDR2 FQGNSA. J lost 2 bases, V lost 5 bases, and 8 bases had no gene match. The CDR3 sequence: CASSLHSGRAAYEQYF. The CDR3, as DNA: TGTGCCAGCAGCCTCCATAGCGGGAGGGCTGCCTACGAGCAGTACTTC.